The 17 T cell receptor beta chains presented below share a single source sample, sequenced in a study of blood T cells in healthy people across ages. The authors ran a second PCR of about 7 to 12 cycles using a sample-barcoded 5' primer and a J-beta primer mix. TCRdb re-analysed the 5' RACE reads in MiXCR, keeping a single row per CDR3 protein. The sample yields fewer than 2,000,000 distinct CDR3 sequences, about 31% seen once. The sample taken for sequencing was blood. The source is a woman aged 25 to 45 in good health.

The rearrangement links TRBV7-9 to TRBJ1-2; 7 bases match TRBD1. V dropped 5 bases and J dropped 2; count of bases not matched to a gene: 11. The CDR3 runs to 16 residues. Germline CDR1 SEHNR, CDR2 FQNEAQ (reference sequence). The CDR3 here is CASSIGTAFQNYGYTF. The CDR3, as DNA: TGTGCCAGCAGCATAGGGACAGCCTTTCAAAACTATGGCTACACCTTC.

This clonotype has a single count. V is TRBV6-2 or TRBV6-3 and J is TRBJ2-5; D unclear. V was clipped by 0 bases and J by 11 bases, with 22 bases between them. The CDR3 runs 16 residues. From germline, CDR1 is MNHEY and CDR2 SVGEGT. The CDR3 nucleotides are TGTGCCAGCAGTTACTCGATGAGCCTAGGGCCCTACGGGCAGTACTTC. Its translation: CASSYSMSLGPYGQYF.

This chain joins TRBV7-6 and TRBJ2-2, with 7 nucleotides matching TRBD1. After removal of 4 bases from V and 0 bases from J, the junction contained 8 bases not matched to a gene. Per germline, CDR1 SGHVS and CDR2 FNYEAQ. The CDR3 spans 17 residues. CDR3 nucleotide sequence: TGTGCCAGCAGCTCCACGGACAGGTCCGCGAACACCGGGGAGCTGTTTTTT. Translating it yields CASSSTDRSANTGELFF.

This clonotype was detected a few times. This chain uses TRBV20-1 with TRBJ2-5; D unclear. Germline CDR1 and CDR2: DFQATT and SNEGSKA (reference sequence). The CDR3 is made up of 16 amino acids. With 0 bases removed from V and 0 bases from J, the gap between germline ends came to 14 bases. The CDR3 region has the DNA TGCAGTGCTAGAGACCGGGTGACTTGGTACCAAGAGACCCAGTACTTC. It specifies CSARDRVTWYQETQYF.

A few counts support this clonotype. V gene TRBV9 combines with J gene TRBJ2-1, with 9 bases matching TRBD2. This CDR3 spans 15 amino acids. CDR1 and CDR2 (germline): SGDLS, YYNGEE. V lost 8 bases to trimming and J lost 4 bases; unmatched junction nucleotides: 10. The CDR3 nucleotides read TGTGCCAGTGCCTCGAGCGGGGGGACATACAATGAGCAGTTCTTC. Residues: CASASSGGTYNEQFF.

This clonotype was counted between two and nine times. The J gene is TRBJ2-3, the V gene TRBV18, with 8 bases matching TRBD1. Per the germline V gene, CDR1 is KGHSH and CDR2 is LQKENI. The CDR3 has 15 amino acids. Trimming cost V 3 bases and J 4 bases; bases outside gene matches: 6. The CDR3 bases are TGTGCCAGCTCACCTTCGACAGGGGACCCAGATACGCAGTATTTT. It yields the protein CASSPSTGDPDTQYF.

This clonotype was found a few times. This chain uses TRBV19 with TRBJ2-7; D not resolved. Trimming pared 7 bases from V and 0 bases from J, leaving 19 bases between. Looked up from germline, CDR1 is LNHDA and CDR2 is SQIVND (reference sequence). The CDR3 spans 16 residues. The CDR3 sequence: CASTDSGTGNSYEQYF. CDR3 DNA: TGTGCCAGTACCGACTCAGGAACTGGAAACTCCTACGAGCAGTACTTC.

This clonotype was seen a handful of times. The chain uses TRBV5-1 and TRBJ2-1; 10 bases align to TRBD1. The V segment lost 5 bases and the J segment 3 bases; nucleotides outside the gene matches: 5. The germline V gene encodes CDR1 SGHRS and CDR2 YFSETQ. The CDR3 extends over 15 amino acids. The CDR3 coding sequence is TGCGCCAGCAGACTAGACAGGGGGCTCTACAATGAGCAGTTCTTC. Residues: CASRLDRGLYNEQFF.

This clonotype was recorded at least ten times. J is TRBJ2-1 and V is TRBV9; 7 nucleotides match TRBD1. This CDR3 has 15 residues. Germline trimming cut 2 bases from V and 3 bases from J; bases unmatched to any gene: 5. CDR1 and CDR2 from the germline V gene are SGDLS and YYNGEE. The CDR3 spells CASSVSGTDYNEQFF. CDR3 sequence (DNA): TGTGCCAGCAGCGTGTCCGGGACAGACTACAATGAGCAGTTCTTC. Variable domain in full (rest from reference TRBV9 and TRBJ2-1): DSGVTQTPKHLITATGQRVTLRCSPRSGDLSVYWYQQSLDQGLQFLIQYYNGEERAKGNILERFSAQQFPDLHSELNLSSLELGDSALYFCASSVSGTDYNEQFFGPGTRLTVL.

This sequence joins TRBV3-1 and TRBJ2-5; no firm D call. The J call may be incorrect, as the DNA end agrees better with TRBJ2-7. This CDR3 has 15 amino acids. Germline V lookup: CDR1 LGHDT, CDR2 YNNKEL (reference sequence). The CDR3 sequence is CASSQGSALLYEQYF. The CDR3 DNA reads TGTGCCAGCAGCCAAGGATCAGCGCTATTGTACGAGCAGTACTTC.

The V gene is TRBV5-4, the J gene TRBJ1-2; 8 nucleotides line up with TRBD1. The CDR3 contains 15 residues. The ends lost 4 bases at V and 2 bases at J; junction bases unmatched: 7. Germline V gene data show CDR1 as SGHNT and CDR2 as YYREEE (reference sequence). Here the CDR3 reads CASSPRDRRNYGYTF. The CDR3 bases are TGTGCCAGCAGCCCCCGGGACAGGAGAAACTATGGCTACACCTTC.

The chain recombines TRBV6-1 with TRBJ2-5; 7 bases map to TRBD1. Unmatched junction bases numbered 18, after V lost 8 bases and J lost 6 bases. The CDR3 totals 16 residues. CDR1 MNHNS and CDR2 SASEGT come from the germline V gene. In DNA, the CDR3 is TGTGCCAGCCAAAAACCGACAGGGATATTGGAAAAGACCCAGTACTTC. Translated: CASQKPTGILEKTQYF.

This clonotype was counted only a few times. The chain carries TRBV6-5 and TRBJ2-4; D is unclear. Trimming shortened V by 2 bases and J by 0 bases, and 11 bases separated the two germline ends. CDR1 is MNHEY and CDR2 is SVGAGI in the germline V gene. This CDR3 is built from 16 residues. DNA of the CDR3: TGTGCCAGCAGTTACACGGCAGTTCTAGCCAAAAACATTCAGTACTTC. This encodes CASSYTAVLAKNIQYF.

This clonotype turned up a few times. The chain couples TRBV5-1 to TRBJ2-1; perhaps TRBD1 as D (5 bases). V gave up 2 bases and J gave up 6 bases, with 15 bases separating them. The V gene's germline CDR1 is SGHRS and CDR2 YFSETQ. The length of the CDR3 is 15 residues. In DNA, the CDR3 is TGCGCCAGCAGCTTCAACCCAAAGGACACCAATGAGCAGTTCTTC. It yields the protein CASSFNPKDTNEQFF.

This clonotype was recorded once. The chain couples TRBV3-1 to TRBJ2-7, with 7 bases identical to TRBD2. This CDR3 comprises 16 residues. Trimming removed 4 bases from V and 2 bases from J; junction bases left unmatched: 11. Looked up from germline, CDR1 is LGHDT and CDR2 is YNNKEL (reference sequence). CDR3 loop: CASSPRPGGTTYEQYF. The DNA of the CDR3 is TGTGCCAGCAGCCCCAGGCCCGGAGGGACTACCTACGAGCAGTACTTC.

Ten or more counts support this clonotype. J is TRBJ2-1 and V is TRBV27; 11 bases are a match to TRBD2. V lost 11 bases, J lost 4 bases, and 1 base stayed unmatched. This CDR3 spans 12 amino acids. Germline V CDR1 and CDR2: MNHEY, SMNVEV (reference sequence). The CDR3 nucleotides are TGTGCCGTAGCGGGGGGGTACAATGAGCAGTTCTTC. As protein: CAVAGGYNEQFF.

Notes on this clonotype: At one of its ends the junction is not consistent with the germline gene, which may arise from a read error. The genes are TRBV15 and TRBJ2-6; D possibly uses TRBD1 or TRBD2 (5 bases each). Germline CDR1 reads LNHNV; CDR2 reads YYDKDF (reference sequence). The CDR3 has 16 amino acids. The CDR3: CATSRQEGSGANALTF. CDR3 coding DNA: TGTGCCACCAGCAGACAAGAGGGCTCTGGGGCCAACGCCCTGACTTTC.